This T cell receptor (beta chain) was retrieved from a study of somatic mutations in cytotoxic T cells in rheumatoid arthritis. As for the study in general: Flow sorting at nearly 100% purity was applied to some V beta antibody-stained T-cell populations, which included V beta1+ cells sequenced for TCRB. Study-level findings and limits: The study found no significant difference in CD8+ T-cell clonality between rheumatoid arthritis patients and age-matched healthy controls. A single CD8+ clone exceeded 20% of CD8+ cells in about an eighth of the roughly 60 patients.

Repertoires were generated with immunoSEQ multiplex PCR, while TCRdb's copy carries only in-frame clones and drops some. The sample holds some 18,000 clones, 74% seen once. With median age about 51 years (range about 20-70) and approximately 53% female, healthy controls came from blood donor buffy coats. This clone occurred a few times. Its antigen is not known. The CDR3 has 16 residues. Germline-derived CDR1 and CDR2 are SQVTM and ANQGSEA. With 7 bases clipped from V and 5 bases from J, the junction kept 19 bases outside the gene matches. This receptor was obtained from a man in his 60s in good health. The genes are TRBV29-1 and TRBJ2-7; 8 bases align to TRBD1. Sequencing was done on a sample of CD8+ T cells sorted from blood. The CDR3 region is CSASDLETGALDEQYF. For the CDR3, the DNA is TGCAGCGCCTCAGATCTGGAGACAGGGGCGCTGGACGAGCAGTACTTC.